The 14 T cell receptor beta chains listed next were all sequenced from one sample in a study of ipilimumab plus nivolumab after autologous stem cell transplantation. Repertoires were generated with immunoSEQ multiplex PCR, while TCRdb's copy carries only in-frame clones and drops some. The sample comprises 15,000 to 20,000 clones, about four fifths of which are singletons, and around 7% rests with the top ten. This sample comprised PBMCs, obtained in a trial of ipilimumab plus nivolumab as post-transplant consolidation. The receptors originated from a male donor with diffuse large B-cell lymphoma.

In its sample, this clone was seen a few times. This chain joins TRBV7-9 and TRBJ1-1; D ambiguous. Germline V gene data show CDR1 as SEHNR and CDR2 as FQNEAQ (reference sequence). The CDR3 runs to 13 residues. V lost 3 bases, J lost 1 base, and 6 bases lay in between. The CDR3 nucleotides are TGTGCCAGCAGCTTTGGGCGGAACACTGAAGCTTTCTTT. This sequence encodes CASSFGRNTEAFF.

This clone was seen just once. This chain links TRBV11-2 with TRBJ2-7; D is possibly TRBD2 (5 bases). Looked up from germline, CDR1 is SGHAT and CDR2 is FQNNGV. V gave up 0 bases and J gave up 9 bases, with 12 bases separating them. The CDR3 extends over 13 amino acids. The CDR3 DNA is TGTGCCAGCAGCTTAGAACTAGGGCTGGGGCAGTACTTC. Amino acid sequence: CASSLELGLGQYF.

The chain links TRBV5-5 to TRBJ2-7, with D maybe TRBD2 (5 bases). The ends were cut back, 3 bases at V and 6 bases at J, with 13 bases in the middle. The CDR3 totals 13 residues. Germline V lookup: CDR1 SGHKS, CDR2 YYEKEE (reference sequence). This CDR3 is CASSWVGVGEQYF. The CDR3 DNA is TGTGCCAGCAGCTGGGTCGGGGTCGGCGAGCAGTACTTC.

This clone was counted only a few times. The chain combines TRBV5-5 with TRBJ2-2; D ambiguous. The CDR3 runs to 13 residues. Trimming took off 2 bases at V and 6 bases at J, with 8 bases between the two ends. Germline V CDR1 and CDR2: SGHKS, YYEKEE (reference sequence). The CDR3 loop reads CASSFMLSGELFF. As DNA, the CDR3 is TGTGCCAGCAGCTTCATGTTATCCGGGGAGCTGTTTTTT.

The V gene is TRBV6-5, the J gene TRBJ1-1; maybe TRBD1 (6 bases). The CDR3 loop spans 15 amino acids. Deletions cut 6 bases from V and 3 bases from J, with 17 bases between. Per germline, CDR1 MNHEY and CDR2 SVGAGI. In DNA form, the CDR3 reads TGTGCCAGCAGGCGATACAGGGAAGAGGACACTGAAGCTTTCTTT. Translation: CASRRYREEDTEAFF.

The chain has TRBV5-1 and TRBJ2-2; the D call may be TRBD1 or TRBD2 (6 bases each). Germline values: CDR1 SGHRS, CDR2 YFSETQ. The V end was cut by 1 base, the J end by 0 bases, with 19 bases between. The CDR3 contains 19 residues. DNA of the CDR3: TGCGCCAGCAGCTTGCTGCCACTTGGAGGGGGAGCGAACACCGGGGAGCTGTTTTTT. Its protein is CASSLLPLGGGANTGELFF.

This clone was seen a few times. The chain couples TRBV11-2 to TRBJ2-7; D remains ambiguous. This CDR3 spans 13 amino acids. Trimming shortened V by 0 bases and J by 6 bases, and 9 bases separated the two germline ends. Germline CDR1 is SGHAT and CDR2 is FQNNGV. CDR3 DNA: TGTGCCAGCAGCTTAGACGTTCCTCGCGAGCAGTACTTC. This sequence encodes CASSLDVPREQYF.

The rearrangement joins TRBV14 to TRBJ2-3, with D unresolved. The CDR3 consists of 11 residues. Germline V gene data show CDR1 as SGHDN and CDR2 as FVKESK. V lost 3 bases and J lost 6, with 4 bases in between. The DNA for the CDR3 is TGTGCCAGCAGCCACGCCGATACGCAGTATTTT. Residues: CASSHADTQYF.

The V and J genes are TRBV7-9 and TRBJ1-1; tentative D call: TRBD1 (6 bases). Trimming took 5 bases from V and 6 from J, leaving 7 bases between them. The CDR3 loop spans 11 amino acids. Germline values: CDR1 SEHNR, CDR2 FQNEAQ (reference sequence). For the CDR3, the DNA is TGTGCCAGCAGCCGGGGGCCTGAAGCTTTCTTT. Protein: CASSRGPEAFF.

This clone showed up just a few times. This sequence joins TRBV6-5 and TRBJ2-1; D gene unclear. CDR3 size: 11 residues. Trimming took 7 bases from V and 5 from J, leaving 6 bases between them. Germline assignment: CDR1 MNHEY and CDR2 SVGAGI. Written as DNA, the CDR3 is TGTGCCAGCAACCATAACAATGAGCAGTTCTTC. Translation: CASNHNNEQFF.

This CDR3 reads CASSDPGAGEKLFF. CDR3 in DNA: TGTGCCAGCAGTGATCCGGGGGCGGGTGAAAAACTGTTTTTT. This chain connects TRBV6-1 to TRBJ1-4; weak D call: TRBD1 (6 bases). V dropped 3 bases and J dropped 7 bases, with 12 bases sitting between them. Germline assignment: CDR1 MNHNS and CDR2 SASEGT. The CDR3 loop spans 14 amino acids.

The gene calls are TRBV7-9 and TRBJ1-2; possibly TRBD1 for D (6 bases). Trimming took off 6 bases at V and 4 bases at J, with 24 bases between the two ends. In germline, CDR1 is SEHNR, CDR2 FQNEAQ (reference sequence). The CDR3 loop spans 17 amino acids. The CDR3 region has the DNA TGTGCCAGCAGACGAGGAGGGGAACAGGGACGTGGCTATGGCTACACCTTC. This translates into CASRRGGEQGRGYGYTF.

The chain uses TRBV6-5 and TRBJ1-2; D is undetermined. The CDR3 consists of 13 residues. The germline V and J ends were trimmed by 10 bases and 8 bases, with 20 bases remaining between them. CDR1 is MNHEY and CDR2 is SVGAGI in the germline V gene. The CDR3 here is CATQRASLSGYTF. For the CDR3, the DNA is TGTGCCACACAACGAGCGTCCCTCTCCGGCTACACCTTC.

The CDR3 DNA reads TGTGCCAGCAGGGTTCAAGAGACCCAGTACTTC. Translated: CASRVQETQYF. The rearrangement uses TRBV6-6 and TRBJ2-5; D gene ambiguous. The CDR3 runs 11 residues. V was shortened by 6 bases and J by 2 bases, with 4 bases between the two germline ends. Per germline, CDR1 MNHNY and CDR2 SVGAGI (reference sequence).